The 20 T cell receptor beta chains given below trace back to one sample, sequenced in a study of blood T cell repertoires in COVID-19. The table came from immunoSEQ multiplex PCR; TCRdb's copy has only in-frame clones and leaves some out. The table records 190,000 or so clones, about four fifths of them present only once. The sequenced material came from PBMCs or T cells enriched from blood (not recorded which). These receptors all stem from a man aged 40-55 years who had recovered from COVID-19.

V gene TRBV5-1 combines with J gene TRBJ2-2; no reliable D call. Germline V lookup: CDR1 SGHRS, CDR2 YFSETQ. This CDR3 is built from 15 residues. V was pared by 4 bases and J by 3 bases, with 13 bases between. CDR3 DNA sequence: TGCGCCAGCAGCCCACCCTCAGGATACACCGGGGAGCTGTTTTTT. Translated, it gives CASSPPSGYTGELFF.

In its sample, this clone was seen once. The chain joins TRBV4-3 to TRBJ2-3; weak D call: TRBD1 (6 bases). Germline assignment: CDR1 LGHNA and CDR2 YSLEER. The CDR3 consists of 15 residues. Trimming pared 4 bases from V and 1 base from J, leaving 12 bases between. Written as DNA, the CDR3 is TGCGCCAGCAGCCGTAGGGGGTCAGGCACAGATACGCAGTATTTT. Translation gives CASSRRGSGTDTQYF.

This chain connects TRBV11-2 to TRBJ1-1; D unresolved. In germline, CDR1 is SGHAT, CDR2 FQNNGV. This CDR3 is built from 17 residues. The V gene lost 3 bases and the J gene lost 2 bases, with 19 bases spanning the gap. Here the CDR3 reads CASSLAHRGRPNTEAFF. DNA of the CDR3: TGTGCCAGCAGCTTGGCCCACCGAGGCAGACCAAACACTGAAGCTTTCTTT.

The J gene is TRBJ1-2, the V gene TRBV4-3; 8 bases are a match to TRBD1. Looked up from germline, CDR1 is LGHNA and CDR2 is YSLEER. CDR3 size: 14 residues. V shed 4 bases, J shed 4 bases, and the junction held 5 bases outside the gene matches. The CDR3 DNA follows: TGCGCCAGCAGCCCGGACAGGGACGCCTATGGCTACACCTTC. It yields the protein CASSPDRDAYGYTF.

The genes are TRBV3-1 (or the pseudogene TRBV3-2) and TRBJ2-7; D not resolved. This CDR3 has 15 amino acids. The germline V gene encodes CDR1 LGHDT and CDR2 YNNKEL (reference sequence). Trimming cost V 1 base and J 2 bases, with 12 bases left between them. CDR3 nucleotide sequence: TGTGCCAGCAGCCAAGCTTTAGGCGGAGCCTACGAGCAGTACTTC. Its protein is CASSQALGGAYEQYF.

This clone appeared a single time. The V call is TRBV11-2, the J call TRBJ1-6, with D maybe TRBD1 (5 bases). V lost 2 bases to trimming and J lost 4 bases, with 18 bases between them. This CDR3 contains 18 residues. In germline, CDR1 is SGHAT, CDR2 FQNNGV. The CDR3 region has the DNA TGTGCCAGCAGCTTATTTAGGGGCAGGGCTACTTATAATTCACCCCTCCACTTT. Translation: CASSLFRGRATYNSPLHF.

The chain joins TRBV27 to TRBJ1-5; D may be TRBD1 (5 bases). This CDR3 comprises 16 residues. Trimming took off 5 bases at V and 1 base at J, with 15 bases between the two ends. Germline V gene data show CDR1 as MNHEY and CDR2 as SMNVEV (reference sequence). The CDR3 spells CASSEDAGGSNQPQHF. The CDR3 coding sequence is TGTGCCAGCAGTGAAGACGCGGGGGGAAGCAATCAGCCCCAGCATTTT.

The CDR3 reads CASSPGQGATEAFF. In DNA form, the CDR3 reads TGTGCCAGCAGCCCGGGACAGGGTGCCACTGAAGCTTTCTTT. The rearrangement links TRBV6-5 to TRBJ1-1, with TRBD1 matching over 9 bases. J gave up 4 bases and V 6 bases, and 6 bases lay outside the gene matches. The CDR3 spans 14 residues. Germline-derived CDR1 and CDR2 are MNHEY and SVGAGI.

The CDR3 protein is CASSSRLGRGAGEQYF. The CDR3 nucleotides read TGTGCCAGCAGCTCCCGGCTGGGGCGGGGGGCAGGCGAGCAGTACTTC. The genes are TRBV14 and TRBJ2-7; TRBD2 agrees at 8 bases. The junction had 15 bases not matched to a gene; V was cut back by 5 bases and J by 6 bases. Germline values: CDR1 SGHDN, CDR2 FVKESK. This CDR3 has 16 amino acids.

V usage is TRBV29-1 and J usage is TRBJ1-1; D is unresolved. CDR1 is SQVTM, CDR2 ANQGSEA, per germline. Deletions cut 5 bases from V and 1 base from J, with 17 bases between. CDR3 size: 15 residues. CDR3 DNA: TGCAGCGTTTGGTCCCCAGGTTGGGCGAACACTGAAGCTTTCTTT. Its protein is CSVWSPGWANTEAFF.

The chain recombines TRBV4-1 with TRBJ2-7; perhaps TRBD1 as D (6 bases). Per the germline V gene, CDR1 is MGHRA and CDR2 is YSYEKL. This CDR3 has 14 residues. V lost 2 bases to trimming and J lost 3 bases, with 11 bases between them. The CDR3 coding sequence is TGCGCCAGCAGCCAAATCGGACAGCACTACGAGCAGTACTTC. Its translation: CASSQIGQHYEQYF.

The chain has TRBV7-2 and TRBJ2-5, with TRBD2 matching 7 bases. J lost 2 bases, V lost 5 bases, and 11 bases had no gene match. CDR1 SGHTA and CDR2 FQGNSA come from the germline V gene. The CDR3 sequence is 16 residues long. The CDR3 bases are TGTGCCAGCAGCCCGGCATTGGGGAGGGGACAAGAGACCCAGTACTTC. This sequence encodes CASSPALGRGQETQYF.

The chain uses TRBV2 and TRBJ1-6, with TRBD1 as a possible D gene (5 bases). The germline CDR1 and CDR2 sequences are SNHLY and FYNNEI. V was clipped by 4 bases and J by 9 bases, with 13 bases between them. The CDR3 has 14 residues. The CDR3 sequence: CASSGWQGGSPLHF. In DNA form, the CDR3 reads TGTGCCAGCAGTGGTTGGCAGGGAGGTTCACCCCTCCACTTT.

The chain employs TRBV14 and TRBJ1-2; D might be TRBD1 (5 bases). Trimming removed 2 bases at V and 6 bases at J, with 19 bases between. CDR3 length: 16 amino acids. Germline values: CDR1 SGHDN, CDR2 FVKESK. The CDR3 DNA reads TGTGCCAGCAGCCAAAAAAGAAGTTTCAGGGAAAATGGCTACACCTTC. Residues: CASSQKRSFRENGYTF.

This clone was recorded a few times. The genes are TRBV6-5 and TRBJ2-7, with a weak D call TRBD2 (6 bases). V was clipped by 5 bases and J by 6 bases, with 17 bases between them. There are 14 residues in the CDR3. Germline V CDR1 and CDR2: MNHEY, SVGAGI. CDR3 DNA sequence: TGTGCCAGCAGTCGAAGCGGAGGGAGCTCCGAGCAGTACTTC. It specifies CASSRSGGSSEQYF.

V gene TRBV6-5 combines with J gene TRBJ2-7, with D uncertain. The ends were cut back, 0 bases at V and 3 bases at J, with 12 bases in the middle. The CDR3 has 15 residues. CDR1 and CDR2 from the germline V gene are MNHEY and SVGAGI. The CDR3 sequence is CASSYSNQRGYEQYF. DNA for the CDR3: TGTGCCAGCAGTTACTCGAATCAACGAGGCTACGAGCAGTACTTC.

The genes are TRBV20-1 and TRBJ1-3; TRBD1 agrees at 7 bases. The CDR3 has 18 amino acids. The V and J ends lost 3 bases and 5 bases, in that order; junction bases with no gene match: 19. Germline assignment: CDR1 DFQATT and CDR2 SNEGSKA (reference sequence). The CDR3 DNA reads TGCAGTGCTAGTAGGGGGCACCGTCTTGACAGGGCACGAAACACCATATATTTT. Amino acids: CSASRGHRLDRARNTIYF.

This clone has a handful of counts. This chain uses TRBV5-8 with TRBJ2-1, with 9 bases aligning to TRBD1. Germline CDR1 SGHTS, CDR2 YDEGEE. This CDR3 has 15 amino acids. Trimming took 3 bases from V and 4 from J; bases not matched to a gene: 5. CDR3 protein: CASSSDRGDYNEQFF. The CDR3 coding sequence is TGTGCCAGCAGCTCTGACAGGGGGGATTACAATGAGCAGTTCTTC.

This clone has a handful of counts. The rearrangement joins TRBV11-2 to TRBJ2-2; 9 bases agree with TRBD1. Germline trimming cut 5 bases from V and 5 bases from J; bases unmatched to any gene: 9. The CDR3 consists of 16 residues. The germline CDR1 and CDR2 sequences are SGHAT and FQNNGV. Here the CDR3 reads CASSQNRGRGTGELFF. The CDR3 DNA is TGTGCCAGCAGCCAAAACAGGGGGCGCGGGACCGGGGAGCTGTTTTTT. The full variable domain, its missing parts supplied by reference TRBV11-2 and TRBJ2-2, is EAGVAQSPRYKIIEKRQSVAFWCNPISGHATLYWYQQILGQGPKLLIQFQNNGVVDDSQLPKDRFSAERLKGVDSTLKIQPAKLEDSAVYLCASSQNRGRGTGELFFGEGSRLTVL.

The chain links TRBV4-1 to TRBJ2-5; 10 nucleotides line up with TRBD2. The CDR3 totals 14 residues. Germline V gene lookup returns CDR1 MGHRA and CDR2 YSYEKL. The V gene end was trimmed by 5 bases and the J gene end by 9 bases; junction bases not matched to a gene: 9. Written as DNA, the CDR3 is TGCGCCAGCAGCGGTCTCAGCGGGGGGGATTCCCAGTACTTC. Translating it yields CASSGLSGGDSQYF.